Following are 8 T cell receptor beta chains from one sample sequenced in a study of OX40 agonist ivuxolimab in advanced cancers. Profiled with immunoSEQ multiplex PCR; TCRdb holds only in-frame clones, not every one. The sample consists of under 80,000 clones, 88% of them appearing once. The source material was CD4+ or CD8+ T cells sorted from blood, sampled in a trial of the OX40 agonist ivuxolimab. These receptor sequences come from an adult with an advanced solid tumor such as melanoma, head and neck, liver or kidney cancer.

The chain carries TRBV29-1 and TRBJ2-7; 12 bases map to TRBD2. The germline CDR1 and CDR2 sequences are SQVTM and ANQGSEA. Trimming cost V 4 bases and J 4 bases; bases outside gene matches: 2. CDR3 length: 13 residues. CDR3 amino acids: CSVVTSGRYEQYF. The DNA of the CDR3 is TGCAGCGTTGTCACTAGCGGGAGGTACGAGCAGTACTTC.

The chain joins TRBV28 to TRBJ2-7; D remains ambiguous. The CDR3 has 14 residues. CDR1 and CDR2 (germline): MDHEN, SYDVKM. Deletions cut 4 bases from V and 0 bases from J, with 10 bases between. CDR3 sequence reads: CASSSPVSSYEQYF. CDR3 sequence (DNA): TGTGCCAGCAGTTCCCCGGTCAGCTCCTACGAGCAGTACTTC.

V gene TRBV18 combines with J gene TRBJ2-3; TRBD2 aligns across 12 bases. V trimming: 6 bases; J trimming: 3 bases; junction bases outside the gene matches: 4. The CDR3 runs to 15 residues. Germline CDR1 is KGHSH and CDR2 is LQKENI. Written as DNA, the CDR3 is TGTGCCAGCTCCCTGACTAGCGGGAGAACAGATACGCAGTATTTT. Encoded protein: CASSLTSGRTDTQYF.

The chain links TRBV9 to TRBJ2-3, with 14 bases fitting TRBD2. Germline CDR1 reads SGDLS; CDR2 reads YYNGEE. The ends lost 0 bases at V and 7 bases at J; junction bases unmatched: 13. The CDR3 length is 19 residues. CDR3 sequence: CASSVEAVWTSGRLNTQYF. The CDR3 nucleotides are TGTGCCAGCAGCGTAGAGGCCGTGTGGACTAGCGGGAGGCTAAATACGCAGTATTTT.

Concerning this clone: The sample has other DNA sequences that encode this CDR3 too. The chain recombines TRBV7-2 with TRBJ1-2; D is unclear. V gave up 1 base and J gave up 4 bases, with 7 bases separating them. Germline lookup yields CDR1 SGHTA and CDR2 FQGNSA. The CDR3 spans 13 residues. The CDR3 DNA follows: TGTGCCAGCAGCTTAGGAGGGTCCTATGGCTACACCTTC. Translation: CASSLGGSYGYTF. Drawing the rest from reference TRBV7-2 and TRBJ1-2, the complete variable domain is GAGVSQSPSNKVTEKGKDVELRCDPISGHTALYWYRQSLGQGLEFLIYFQGNSAPDKSGLPSDRFSAERTGGSVSTLTIQRTQQEDSAVYLCASSLGGSYGYTFGSGTRLTVV.

The chain carries TRBV28 and TRBJ2-7, with TRBD1 matching over 10 bases. The trim removed 8 bases at V and 3 bases at J, leaving 10 bases unmatched. The length of the CDR3 is 15 residues. The germline CDR1 and CDR2 sequences are MDHEN and SYDVKM. Written as DNA, the CDR3 is TGTGCCAGCGCGACTACGGGACAGGGGCACTACGAGCAGTACTTC. This codes for CASATTGQGHYEQYF.

The rearrangement links TRBV5-4 to TRBJ1-4; D is possibly TRBD1 (6 bases). Germline V gene data show CDR1 as SGHNT and CDR2 as YYREEE (reference sequence). V lost 4 bases and J lost 8, with 15 bases in between. There are 14 residues in the CDR3. The CDR3 region has the DNA TGTGCCAGCAGCGGTGACCGGGACACCGAAAAACTGTTTTTT. Amino acids: CASSGDRDTEKLFF.

The V call is TRBV16, the J call TRBJ2-7; possible D gene TRBD1, 6 bases. V was clipped by 4 bases and J by 5 bases, with 15 bases between them. The CDR3 covers 14 residues. Per germline, CDR1 KGHSY and CDR2 FQNENV. CDR3 DNA: TGTGCCAGCAGCCGGGACATCCTCGGGGACGAGCAGTACTTC. Its translation is CASSRDILGDEQYF.